The 26 T cell receptor beta chains listed next were all sequenced from one sample in a study of T cell responses to AZD1222 COVID-19 vaccine. The assay was immunoSEQ multiplex PCR, and TCRdb's table has in-frame clones only and misses some. The data show roughly 120,000 clones, 70% to 85% seen once. This sample comprised peripheral blood, obtained on day 0 of AZD1222 vaccination. These receptors came from an adult in good health.

V is TRBV5-1 and J is TRBJ2-2; TRBD1 aligns across 7 bases. The CDR3 runs to 17 residues. The V gene's germline CDR1 is SGHRS and CDR2 YFSETQ. The junction had 11 bases not matched to a gene; V was cut back by 0 bases and J by 6 bases. CDR3 in amino acids: CASSLGARGSPSGELFF. The CDR3 nucleotides are TGCGCCAGCAGCTTGGGGGCCAGGGGGTCCCCCTCCGGGGAGCTGTTTTTT.

V usage is TRBV19 and J usage is TRBJ2-3; 7 nucleotides align to TRBD1. Germline V gene lookup returns CDR1 LNHDA and CDR2 SQIVND (reference sequence). The CDR3 loop spans 12 amino acids. The trim removed 8 bases at V and 5 bases at J, leaving 4 bases unmatched. The CDR3 DNA is TGTGCCAGTGGGACAGCCCAAGATACGCAGTATTTT. It is translated as CASGTAQDTQYF. The variable domain in full, completed from reference TRBV19 and TRBJ2-3, reads DGGITQSPKYLFRKEGQNVTLSCEQNLNHDAMYWYRQDPGQGLRLIYYSQIVNDFQKGDIAEGYSVSREKKESFPLTVTSAQKNPTAFYLCASGTAQDTQYFGPGTRLTVL.

The chain employs TRBV6-6 and TRBJ1-6; D not resolved. CDR1 MNHNY and CDR2 SVGAGI come from the germline V gene (reference sequence). V gave up 0 bases and J gave up 7 bases, with 7 bases separating them. The CDR3 is 14 amino acids. CDR3 region: CASSYSSENSPLHF. The CDR3 nucleotides are TGTGCCAGCAGTTACTCTTCGGAGAATTCACCCCTCCACTTT.

This clone was detected only once. The rearrangement uses TRBV20-1 and TRBJ1-2; tentatively, D is TRBD1 (5 bases). Per germline, CDR1 DFQATT and CDR2 SNEGSKA (reference sequence). The CDR3 is made up of 11 amino acids. The germline V and J ends were trimmed by 6 bases and 7 bases, with 12 bases remaining between them. The CDR3, as DNA: TGCAGTGCCAGGGTATTTGGTGGCTACACCTTC. This sequence encodes CSARVFGGYTF.

Only a few counts were recorded for this clone. This chain uses TRBV4-3 with TRBJ2-1, with 8 bases that match TRBD1. With V trimmed by 4 bases and J by 0 bases, 5 bases remained unmatched. The CDR3 has 16 residues. Germline V gene lookup returns CDR1 LGHNA and CDR2 YSLEER. The CDR3 is CASSPEQGGSYNEQFF. CDR3 DNA sequence: TGCGCCAGCAGCCCGGAACAGGGGGGCTCCTACAATGAGCAGTTCTTC.

This clone was recorded once. This chain joins TRBV21-1 and TRBJ2-7. TRBV21-1 is an annotated pseudogene. The CDR3 has 15 residues. In DNA, the CDR3 is TGTGCCAGCAGCAAAGAAGGGACCGATTCCTACGAGCAGTACTTC. Its translation: CASSKEGTDSYEQYF.

The rearrangement joins TRBV3-1 (or the pseudogene TRBV3-2) to TRBJ1-5, with D possibly being TRBD1 (5 bases). CDR3 length equals 13 residues. Trimming cost V 1 base and J 7 bases, with 8 bases left between them. Germline V gives CDR1 LGHDT, CDR2 YNNKEL (reference sequence). CDR3 in DNA: TGTGCCAGCAGCCAAGGCAGGGACCAGCCCCAGCATTTT. Translated: CASSQGRDQPQHF.

J is TRBJ2-7 and V is TRBV6-5; D may correspond to TRBD1 or TRBD2 (6 bases each). The CDR3 has 14 amino acids. Germline V gene lookup returns CDR1 MNHEY and CDR2 SVGAGI. Deletions cut 10 bases from V and 5 bases from J, with 21 bases between. Here the CDR3 reads CATASGGLGDEQYF. CDR3 in DNA: TGTGCCACAGCCTCCGGGGGCCTCGGGGACGAGCAGTACTTC.

The rearrangement uses TRBV7-2 and TRBJ1-2; no clear D gene. Looked up from germline, CDR1 is SGHTA and CDR2 is FQGNSA. With 1 base removed from V and 3 bases from J, the gap between germline ends came to 6 bases. This CDR3 comprises 13 residues. The CDR3: CASSLVADYGYTF. CDR3 coding DNA: TGTGCCAGCAGCTTAGTGGCGGACTATGGCTACACCTTC.

The chain uses TRBV7-9 and TRBJ1-4; D ambiguous. The CDR3 loop spans 14 amino acids. V shed 5 bases and J shed 0 bases, with 7 bases lying between them. Germline V gene data show CDR1 as SEHNR and CDR2 as FQNEAQ (reference sequence). DNA for the CDR3: TGTGCCAGCAGCCAATTTGCAACTAATGAAAAACTGTTTTTT. Its translation: CASSQFATNEKLFF.

This chain uses TRBV4-2 with TRBJ2-7, with 9 bases that match TRBD2. CDR1 is LGHNA and CDR2 is YNFKEQ in the germline V gene. V shed 0 bases and J 2 bases; nucleotides not matched to a gene: 2. The CDR3 has 15 amino acids. In DNA, the CDR3 is TGTGCCAGCAGCCAAGATGAGCGGGGGGCCTACGAGCAGTACTTC. Translating it yields CASSQDERGAYEQYF.

The chain joins TRBV2 to TRBJ2-2; D not resolved. The germline V gene encodes CDR1 SNHLY and CDR2 FYNNEI. V was pared by 8 bases and J by 3 bases, with 4 bases between. There are 11 residues in the CDR3. CDR3 sequence (DNA): TGTGCCAGCCGGGACACCGGGGAGCTGTTTTTT. Residues: CASRDTGELFF.

This chain uses TRBV24-1 with TRBJ2-1; a weak D match, TRBD1 (5 bases). Germline CDR1 and CDR2: KGHDR and SFDVKD. The V end was cut by 5 bases, the J end by 5 bases, with 12 bases between. The CDR3 length is 14 residues. The chain's CDR3 is CATSVGPAHNEQFF. Written as DNA, the CDR3 is TGTGCCACCAGTGTGGGGCCCGCTCACAATGAGCAGTTCTTC.

The chain recombines TRBV12-3 or TRBV12-4 with TRBJ1-2; no firm D call. Trimming took 1 base from V and 11 from J, leaving 11 bases between them. The CDR3 sequence is 12 residues long. As DNA, the CDR3 is TGTGCCAGCAGTTTAGGTGCCACCTTTTACACCTTC. Translation gives CASSLGATFYTF.

This clone was seen only once. V and J are TRBV28 and TRBJ1-1; perhaps TRBD1 as D (5 bases). V lost 5 bases and J 10 bases, leaving 17 bases between the germline ends. This CDR3 is 13 amino acids long. From germline, CDR1 is MDHEN and CDR2 SYDVKM. The CDR3 bases are TGTGCCAGCAGTCTCACAAAGGGGAGGGGAGCTTTCTTT. Translating it yields CASSLTKGRGAFF.

V is TRBV24-1 and J is TRBJ2-1, with D possibly matching TRBD2 (5 bases). Germline V CDR1 and CDR2: KGHDR, SFDVKD. The CDR3 length is 13 residues. Trimming pared 11 bases from V and 6 bases from J, leaving 16 bases between. CDR3 in DNA: TGTGCCATTCAAAGCGGCTTCTTCAATGAGCAGTTCTTC. This gives the protein CAIQSGFFNEQFF.

The chain carries TRBV9 and TRBJ1-4; maybe TRBD1 (6 bases). Germline V gene sequence: CDR1 SGDLS, CDR2 YYNGEE. This CDR3 contains 15 residues. V gave up 0 bases and J gave up 7 bases, with 13 bases separating them. The CDR3 sequence is CASSVDSRGPEKLFF. The CDR3 DNA reads TGTGCCAGCAGCGTAGACAGCAGGGGTCCTGAAAAACTGTTTTTT.

The rearrangement joins TRBV28 to TRBJ1-2, with D unclear. The CDR3 sequence is 14 residues long. Germline V gene lookup returns CDR1 MDHEN and CDR2 SYDVKM. V lost 3 bases to trimming and J lost 4 bases, with 12 bases between them. Written as DNA, the CDR3 is TGTGCCAGCAGTTTTGGAGGGAGTATCTATGGCTACACCTTC. This translates into CASSFGGSIYGYTF.

The chain combines TRBV6-4 with TRBJ1-1; 7 bases align to TRBD1. The germline V gene has CDR1 MRHNA and CDR2 SNTAGT. The CDR3 is 11 amino acids. The junction had 0 bases not matched to a gene; V was cut back by 7 bases and J by 4 bases. The CDR3 region is CASTGGTEAFF. CDR3 bases: TGTGCCAGCACAGGGGGCACTGAAGCTTTCTTT.

The chain joins TRBV2 to TRBJ1-4, with 8 bases matching TRBD1. V gave up 8 bases and J gave up 0 bases; unmatched junction bases: 5. Germline-derived CDR1 and CDR2 are SNHLY and FYNNEI. This CDR3 contains 15 residues. CDR3 sequence reads: CASRPQGATNEKLFF. The CDR3 nucleotides read TGTGCCAGCCGGCCACAGGGGGCAACTAATGAAAAACTGTTTTTT.

The V and J genes are TRBV20-1 and TRBJ2-5, with D perhaps matching TRBD2 (5 bases). Trimming stripped 7 bases from V and 8 bases from J, with 14 bases between. This CDR3 has 11 amino acids. Germline assignment: CDR1 DFQATT and CDR2 SNEGSKA (reference sequence). The CDR3 DNA sequence: TGCAGTGTGGGCGGGCTGGGAACCCAGTACTTC. It yields the protein CSVGGLGTQYF.

The chain recombines TRBV14 with TRBJ2-3; a possible D gene is TRBD2 (6 bases). V was pared by 4 bases and J by 3 bases, with 11 bases between. Germline loops: CDR1 SGHDN, CDR2 FVKESK. The CDR3 spans 14 residues. The CDR3 spells CASSPGLGTDTQYF. The CDR3 DNA reads as TGTGCCAGCAGCCCGGGACTTGGAACAGATACGCAGTATTTT.

V usage is TRBV5-1 and J usage is TRBJ2-1, with TRBD2 identical over 8 bases. From germline, CDR1 is SGHRS and CDR2 YFSETQ. The CDR3 runs to 18 residues. V shed 4 bases and J 3 bases; nucleotides not matched to a gene: 15. For the CDR3, the DNA is TGCGCCAGCAGCCCCAGGGTTGCGGGGGGCTCTCGCTACAATGAGCAGTTCTTC. Translated, it gives CASSPRVAGGSRYNEQFF. The full variable domain, completed using reference TRBV5-1 and TRBJ2-1, is KAGVTQTPRYLIKTRGQQVTLSCSPISGHRSVSWYQQTPGQGLQFLFEYFSETQRNKGNFPGRFSGRQFSNSRSEMNVSTLELGDSALYLCASSPRVAGGSRYNEQFFGPGTRLTVL.

The gene calls are TRBV3-1 (or the pseudogene TRBV3-2) and TRBJ2-1, with a possible D match to TRBD2 (6 bases). V lost 2 bases and J 9 bases, leaving 11 bases between the germline ends. The V gene's germline CDR1 is LGHDT and CDR2 YNNKEL (reference sequence). The CDR3 loop spans 13 amino acids. Here the CDR3 DNA reads TGTGCCAGCAGCCAAAATCAAGCGGGTGAGCAGTTCTTC. Residues: CASSQNQAGEQFF.

The rearrangement links TRBV5-1 to TRBJ1-5, with D possibly TRBD1 on 6 matching bases. Germline V gene lookup returns CDR1 SGHRS and CDR2 YFSETQ. Between the trimmed V and J ends, which lost 0 bases and 4 bases, there was a span of 11 bases. This CDR3 spans 15 amino acids. CDR3 in DNA: TGCGCCAGCAGCTTGGCTGGGGGGCCTAATCAGCCCCAGCATTTT. This encodes CASSLAGGPNQPQHF.

This rearrangement joins TRBV6-4 to TRBJ2-3, with 7 bases lining up with TRBD2. Unmatched junction bases numbered 6, after V lost 0 bases and J lost 0 bases. Germline CDR1 MRHNA, CDR2 SNTAGT. The CDR3 is 17 residues long. The CDR3 reads CASSDSPLATSTDTQYF. DNA of the CDR3: TGTGCCAGCAGTGACTCCCCACTAGCGACTAGCACAGATACGCAGTATTTT.